One sample yielded the 31 T cell receptor beta chains listed below, sequenced in a study of Ad26.COV2.S vaccination and SARS-CoV-2 variants. Here immunoSEQ multiplex PCR was the method, and the copy in TCRdb shows in-frame clones only, minus some. The table shows some 410,000 clones, with 92% occurring only once. Stated treatment: 15 to 20 received Ad26.COV2.S at low or high dose, single or two shots; about 5 received placebo; per-sample allocation not given. Day 63 after the first injection of vaccine or placebo was the sampling time. Sequences were derived from peripheral blood, sampled in a trial of Ad26.COV2.S vaccine versus placebo. The receptors come from a person between 18 and 59 years old who received the Ad26.COV2.S COVID-19 vaccine or a placebo.

V and J are TRBV5-6 and TRBJ2-3; D possibly uses TRBD1 or TRBD2 (5 bases each). Trimming stripped 1 base from V and 0 bases from J, with 15 bases between. Per the germline V gene, CDR1 is SGHDT and CDR2 is YYEEEE. This CDR3 spans 17 amino acids. In nucleotides, the CDR3 is TGTGCCAGCAGCTTGACGACCGGGACGTCTAGCACAGATACGCAGTATTTT. Translated: CASSLTTGTSSTDTQYF.

The rearrangement links TRBV7-2 to TRBJ1-1; 8 nucleotides agree with TRBD1. Germline CDR1 SGHTA, CDR2 FQGNSA. After removal of 5 bases from V and 6 bases from J, the junction contained 11 bases not matched to a gene. The CDR3 is made up of 15 amino acids. DNA of the CDR3: TGTGCCAGCAGCGAACGACAGGGACAGGCGGCTGAAGCTTTCTTT. As protein: CASSERQGQAAEAFF.

This CDR3 reads CASSRGAGGNQPQHF. CDR3 bases: TGTGCCAGCTCACGAGGGGCAGGGGGCAATCAGCCCCAGCATTTT. J is TRBJ1-5 and V is TRBV18; D may be TRBD1 (6 bases). This CDR3 region has 15 residues. V lost 4 bases and J 2 bases, leaving 12 bases between the germline ends. Looked up from germline, CDR1 is KGHSH and CDR2 is LQKENI.

This clone was observed a single time. The CDR3 protein is CASRQDRVSNQPQHF. CDR3 DNA sequence: TGTGCCAGCAGGCAGGACAGGGTCTCCAATCAGCCCCAGCATTTT. The V gene is TRBV2, the J gene TRBJ1-5; 8 nucleotides agree with TRBD1. Per the germline V gene, CDR1 is SNHLY and CDR2 is FYNNEI. This CDR3 has 15 residues. V trimming: 6 bases; J trimming: 3 bases; junction bases outside the gene matches: 7.

V and J are TRBV27 and TRBJ2-7, with D possibly being TRBD2 (5 bases). The CDR3 is 13 residues long. With 4 bases removed from V and 2 bases from J, the gap between germline ends came to 9 bases. The germline V gene has CDR1 MNHEY and CDR2 SMNVEV (reference sequence). The CDR3 loop is CASSYQRAYEQYF. For the CDR3, the DNA is TGTGCCAGCAGTTATCAGAGGGCCTACGAGCAGTACTTC.

This chain links TRBV27 with TRBJ2-3; D uncertain. Trimming removed 7 bases from V and 0 bases from J, with 11 bases in between. The germline CDR1 and CDR2 sequences are MNHEY and SMNVEV (reference sequence). The CDR3 runs 14 residues. The CDR3 loop is CASNPLGSTDTQYF. In DNA form, the CDR3 reads TGTGCCAGCAATCCCCTTGGGAGCACAGATACGCAGTATTTT.

V is TRBV6-5 and J is TRBJ2-5, with 8 bases that match TRBD2. In germline, CDR1 is MNHEY, CDR2 SVGAGI. The CDR3 sequence is 15 residues long. With 8 bases clipped from V and 2 bases from J, the junction kept 10 bases outside the gene matches. The CDR3: CASPGRGGEQETQYF. DNA of the CDR3: TGTGCCAGCCCCGGCCGGGGGGGGGAACAAGAGACCCAGTACTTC.

On this clone itself: Its ends do not fully match the called genes, so a read error is possible. This chain links TRBV27 with TRBJ2-1, with 16 bases that match TRBD2. This CDR3 is built from 15 residues. Germline CDR1 is MNHEY and CDR2 is SMNVEV (reference sequence). CDR3 region: CASSLPPGLAGGQIF. CDR3 nucleotides: TGTGCCAGCAGTTTGCCTCCGGGACTAGCGGGGGGGCAGATCTTC.

The chain is built from TRBV7-2 and TRBJ1-2; D is ambiguous. In germline, CDR1 is SGHTA, CDR2 FQGNSA. The CDR3 runs to 15 residues. Trimming left V 6 bases short and J 1 base short, with 15 bases between. Written as DNA, the CDR3 is TGTGCCAGCAGTCGGACGGGCGGAAATAACTATGGCTACACCTTC. Its protein is CASSRTGGNNYGYTF. Using reference TRBV7-2 and TRBJ1-2 for the parts outside the CDR3, the full variable domain is GAGVSQSPSNKVTEKGKDVELRCDPISGHTALYWYRQSLGQGLEFLIYFQGNSAPDKSGLPSDRFSAERTGGSVSTLTIQRTQQEDSAVYLCASSRTGGNNYGYTFGSGTRLTVV.

The chain links TRBV19 to TRBJ1-2; D gene ambiguous. V lost 3 bases, J lost 0 bases, and 8 bases lay in between. The CDR3 is 14 residues long. CDR1 and CDR2 (germline): LNHDA, SQIVND (reference sequence). The CDR3 DNA reads as TGTGCCAGTAGTATCAGGATAACTAACTATGGCTACACCTTC. It specifies CASSIRITNYGYTF. Drawing the rest from reference TRBV19 and TRBJ1-2, the complete variable domain is DGGITQSPKYLFRKEGQNVTLSCEQNLNHDAMYWYRQDPGQGLRLIYYSQIVNDFQKGDIAEGYSVSREKKESFPLTVTSAQKNPTAFYLCASSIRITNYGYTFGSGTRLTVV.

The V gene is TRBV4-1, the J gene TRBJ1-1; perhaps TRBD1 as D (6 bases). Trimming took 0 bases from V and 3 from J, leaving 17 bases between them. Germline-derived CDR1 and CDR2 are MGHRA and YSYEKL. CDR3 length equals 17 residues. The CDR3 DNA follows: TGCGCCAGCAGCCAAGAATTAAGGGGCAGGGGATACACTGAAGCTTTCTTT. This codes for CASSQELRGRGYTEAFF.

This chain uses TRBV5-1 with TRBJ1-3; D remains ambiguous. This CDR3 is 16 amino acids long. Germline CDR1 and CDR2: SGHRS and YFSETQ. V lost 0 bases and J 1 base, leaving 11 bases between the germline ends. The CDR3 DNA reads TGCGCCAGCAGCTTGGCCGCCGGATTTTCTGGAAACACCATATATTTT. This translates into CASSLAAGFSGNTIYF.

The chain joins TRBV11-2 to TRBJ1-4; D is ambiguous. The CDR3 runs 14 residues. The germline V gene has CDR1 SGHAT and CDR2 FQNNGV. Deletions cut 1 base from V and 8 bases from J, with 11 bases between. CDR3 nucleotide sequence: TGTGCCAGCAGCTTAGTGGCTGGGGAAGAAAAACTGTTTTTT. The encoded protein is CASSLVAGEEKLFF.

CDR3 sequence (DNA): TGTGCCAGCAGTTACTCGCCTAGCGGGGTCAGCTACCAAGAGACCCAGTACTTC. This encodes CASSYSPSGVSYQETQYF. V usage is TRBV6-2 or TRBV6-3 and J usage is TRBJ2-5, with TRBD2 matching 9 bases. Trimming removed 0 bases from V and 0 bases from J; junction bases left unmatched: 8. The germline V gene encodes CDR1 MNHEY and CDR2 SVGEGT. CDR3 length: 18 amino acids.

This clone has a single count. The V call is TRBV3-1 (or the pseudogene TRBV3-2), the J call TRBJ2-3; 8 bases fit TRBD2. V was pared by 4 bases and J by 0 bases, with 15 bases of the junction left unmatched. The CDR3 loop spans 19 amino acids. CDR1 is LGHDT, CDR2 YNNKEL, per germline (reference sequence). The CDR3 sequence: CASSPPVGRGDDSTDTQYF. DNA for the CDR3: TGTGCCAGCAGCCCCCCCGTTGGGCGGGGGGATGATAGCACAGATACGCAGTATTTT.

This chain joins TRBV5-1 and TRBJ1-1; 9 nucleotides line up with TRBD1. The ends lost 4 bases at V and 2 bases at J; junction bases unmatched: 6. In germline, CDR1 is SGHRS, CDR2 YFSETQ. The length of the CDR3 is 15 residues. CDR3 nucleotide sequence: TGCGCCAGCAGCACCCGGACAGGGGATAACACTGAAGCTTTCTTT. Its translation is CASSTRTGDNTEAFF.

The chain links TRBV6-5 to TRBJ2-7; no definite D call. Germline V gives CDR1 MNHEY, CDR2 SVGAGI. CDR3 size: 13 residues. V was cut by 8 bases and J by 4 bases, with 15 bases left in between. The CDR3 DNA is TGTGCCAGCTATGGCGTCTCCGGGTACGAGCAGTACTTC. Translated: CASYGVSGYEQYF.

The chain carries TRBV21-1 and TRBJ2-7; the D call TRBD1 from the table was never checked on the DNA. TRBV21-1 is recorded as a pseudogene. CDR3 length: 14 residues. CDR3: CASSNEGQGHEQYF. Written as DNA, the CDR3 is TGTGCCAGCAGCAATGAGGGACAGGGCCACGAGCAGTACTTC.

The rearrangement uses TRBV19 and TRBJ2-7; 10 bases are a match to TRBD1. Trimming cost V 7 bases and J 4 bases; bases outside gene matches: 7. This CDR3 is built from 14 residues. In germline, CDR1 is LNHDA, CDR2 SQIVND (reference sequence). Here the CDR3 DNA reads TGTGCCAGTACCACGACAGGGGGCAGGTACGAGCAGTACTTC. It encodes CASTTTGGRYEQYF.

This chain uses TRBV2 with TRBJ2-5, with D possibly being TRBD1 (6 bases). Germline CDR1 and CDR2: SNHLY and FYNNEI. This CDR3 region has 15 residues. V was shortened by 4 bases and J by 1 base, with 13 bases between the two germline ends. The CDR3 nucleotides read TGTGCCAGCAGTGGCCAACAGGGCGCCCAAGAGACCCAGTACTTC. Residues: CASSGQQGAQETQYF.

Regarding this clone: The same CDR3 is also encoded by other DNA sequences in this sample. The rearrangement links TRBV5-1 to TRBJ2-7; D uncertain. Per germline, CDR1 SGHRS and CDR2 YFSETQ. V lost 1 base, J lost 1 base, and 3 bases lay in between. The CDR3 consists of 12 residues. CDR3 in DNA: TGCGCCAGCAGCTTGCCTTCCTACGAGCAGTACTTC. Its translation is CASSLPSYEQYF.

The CDR3 sequence: CASVQGGNTEAFF. The CDR3 coding sequence is TGTGCCAGCGTACAGGGGGGGAACACTGAAGCTTTCTTT. This chain connects TRBV6-4 to TRBJ1-1; 8 positions agree with TRBD1. The CDR3 consists of 13 residues. V was pared by 8 bases and J by 1 base, with 3 bases of the junction left unmatched. Per germline, CDR1 MRHNA and CDR2 SNTAGT.

This clone was counted only a few times. The rearrangement links TRBV30 to TRBJ2-3; the match to TRBD2 covers 8 bases. J lost 0 bases, V lost 2 bases, and 10 bases had no gene match. CDR3 length equals 17 residues. Germline lookup yields CDR1 GTSNPN and CDR2 SVGIG (reference sequence). CDR3: CAWSLAGGHRSTDTQYF. The CDR3, as DNA: TGTGCCTGGAGTCTGGCGGGGGGCCACCGGAGCACAGATACGCAGTATTTT.

The J gene is TRBJ2-7, the V gene TRBV28; D perhaps matches TRBD1 (6 bases). The CDR3 totals 15 residues. CDR1 and CDR2 from the germline V gene are MDHEN and SYDVKM. With 7 bases removed from V and 0 bases from J, the gap between germline ends came to 16 bases. The CDR3 spells CASTADRSNSYEQYF. The CDR3 DNA follows: TGTGCCAGCACCGCCGACAGGTCGAACTCCTACGAGCAGTACTTC.

This chain links TRBV5-4 with TRBJ2-5, with D possibly matching TRBD1 (6 bases). Trimming pared 4 bases from V and 3 bases from J, leaving 13 bases between. From germline, CDR1 is SGHNT and CDR2 YYREEE (reference sequence). The CDR3 length is 14 residues. For the CDR3, the DNA is TGTGCCAGCAGCCCACCCCGACAGGAAGAGACCCAGTACTTC. Residues: CASSPPRQEETQYF.

This chain links TRBV6-5 with TRBJ2-7, with D uncertain. The CDR3 runs 14 residues. Looked up from germline, CDR1 is MNHEY and CDR2 is SVGAGI. The V and J ends lost 4 bases and 2 bases respectively, with 12 bases between them. CDR3 in DNA: TGTGCCAGCAGTTTCCAGGCGGTCCCCTACGAGCAGTACTTC. Translation gives CASSFQAVPYEQYF.

Only a few counts were recorded for this clone. V and J are TRBV15 and TRBJ1-6; tentatively, D is TRBD1 (6 bases). Looked up from germline, CDR1 is LNHNV and CDR2 is YYDKDF (reference sequence). V gave up 3 bases and J gave up 5 bases, with 11 bases separating them. There are 15 residues in the CDR3. The CDR3 spells CATSSGEGDNSPLHF. CDR3 in DNA: TGTGCCACCAGCAGTGGGGAGGGGGATAATTCACCCCTCCACTTT.

The chain carries TRBV7-2 and TRBJ1-1; 9 bases align to TRBD1. This CDR3 is built from 14 residues. Per germline, CDR1 SGHTA and CDR2 FQGNSA. Germline trimming cut 5 bases from V and 6 bases from J; bases unmatched to any gene: 7. CDR3 loop: CASSLGQGFSEAFF. The CDR3 DNA sequence: TGTGCCAGCAGCCTGGGACAGGGTTTCTCTGAAGCTTTCTTT.

The V call is TRBV5-1, the J call TRBJ1-3; 7 bases line up with TRBD1. The V gene's germline CDR1 is SGHRS and CDR2 YFSETQ. The junction had 13 bases not matched to a gene; V was cut back by 6 bases and J by 4 bases. The CDR3 sequence is 16 residues long. The DNA for the CDR3 is TGCGCCAGCAACCACCCCTGGGACAGTCGGGGAAACACCATATATTTT. Translating it yields CASNHPWDSRGNTIYF. Full variable domain (rest looked up from reference TRBV5-1 and TRBJ1-3): KAGVTQTPRYLIKTRGQQVTLSCSPISGHRSVSWYQQTPGQGLQFLFEYFSETQRNKGNFPGRFSGRQFSNSRSEMNVSTLELGDSALYLCASNHPWDSRGNTIYFGEGSWLTVV.

This rearrangement joins TRBV5-4 to TRBJ2-1; no reliable D call. The germline V and J ends were trimmed by 7 bases and 6 bases, with 14 bases remaining between them. Germline CDR1 SGHNT, CDR2 YYREEE (reference sequence). The CDR3 extends over 13 amino acids. DNA of the CDR3: TGTGCCAGCGGAACCGACACCTCCAATGAGCAGTTCTTC. Residues: CASGTDTSNEQFF.

The chain uses TRBV10-3 and TRBJ1-5, with 7 bases matching TRBD1. The junction had 4 bases not matched to a gene; V was cut back by 5 bases and J by 6 bases. Germline CDR1 reads ENHRY; CDR2 reads SYGVKD. The CDR3 has 13 amino acids. CDR3 sequence (DNA): TGTGCCATCAGTTTAGGGGGCCTTCAGCCCCAGCATTTT. It translates to CAISLGGLQPQHF.